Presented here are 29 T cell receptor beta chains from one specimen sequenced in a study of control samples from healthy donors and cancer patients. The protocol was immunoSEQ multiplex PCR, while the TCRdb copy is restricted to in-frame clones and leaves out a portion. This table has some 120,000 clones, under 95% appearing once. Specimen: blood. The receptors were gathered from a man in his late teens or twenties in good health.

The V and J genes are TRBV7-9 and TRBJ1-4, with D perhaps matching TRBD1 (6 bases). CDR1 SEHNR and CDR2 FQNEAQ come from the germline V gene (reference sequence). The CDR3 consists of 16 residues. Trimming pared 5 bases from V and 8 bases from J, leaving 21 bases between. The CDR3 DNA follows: TGTGCCAGCAGCGGCCGTGGTGGGGGCTCAGAGGAAAAACTGTTTTTT. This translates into CASSGRGGGSEEKLFF.

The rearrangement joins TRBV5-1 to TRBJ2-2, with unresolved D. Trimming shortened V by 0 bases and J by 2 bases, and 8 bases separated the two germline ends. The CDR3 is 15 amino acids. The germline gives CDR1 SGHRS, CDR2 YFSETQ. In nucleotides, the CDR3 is TGCGCCAGCAGCTTGGCCGCGGTAAACACCGGGGAGCTGTTTTTT. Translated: CASSLAAVNTGELFF.

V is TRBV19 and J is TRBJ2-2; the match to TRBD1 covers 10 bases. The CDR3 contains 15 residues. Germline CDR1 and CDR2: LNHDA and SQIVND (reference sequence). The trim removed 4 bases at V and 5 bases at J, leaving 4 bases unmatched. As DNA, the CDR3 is TGTGCCAGTAGTACGGGACAGGGGAGGACCGGGGAGCTGTTTTTT. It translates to CASSTGQGRTGELFF.

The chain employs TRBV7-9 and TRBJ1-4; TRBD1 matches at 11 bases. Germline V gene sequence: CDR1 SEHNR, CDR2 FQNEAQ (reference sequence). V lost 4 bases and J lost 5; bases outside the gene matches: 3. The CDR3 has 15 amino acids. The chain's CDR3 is CASSWTGGLNEKLFF. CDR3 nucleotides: TGTGCCAGCAGCTGGACAGGGGGCCTGAATGAAAAACTGTTTTTT.

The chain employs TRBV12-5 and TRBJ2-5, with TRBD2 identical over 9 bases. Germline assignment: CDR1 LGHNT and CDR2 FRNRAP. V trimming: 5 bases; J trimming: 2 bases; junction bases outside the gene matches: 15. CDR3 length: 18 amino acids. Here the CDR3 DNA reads TGTGCTAGTGGTAGCCGTAGTAGGGCGGGGGGGCGGCAAGAGACCCAGTACTTC. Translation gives CASGSRSRAGGRQETQYF.

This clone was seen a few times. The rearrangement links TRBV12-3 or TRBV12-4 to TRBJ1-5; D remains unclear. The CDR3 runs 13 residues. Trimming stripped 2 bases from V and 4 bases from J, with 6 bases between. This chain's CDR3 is CASSLQVNQPQHF. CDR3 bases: TGTGCCAGCAGTTTACAAGTGAATCAGCCCCAGCATTTT.

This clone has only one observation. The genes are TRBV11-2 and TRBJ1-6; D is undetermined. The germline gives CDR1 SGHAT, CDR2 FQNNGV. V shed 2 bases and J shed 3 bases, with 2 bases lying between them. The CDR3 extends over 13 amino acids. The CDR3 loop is CASSLNYNSPLHF. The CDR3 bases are TGTGCCAGCAGCTTAAACTATAATTCACCCCTCCACTTT. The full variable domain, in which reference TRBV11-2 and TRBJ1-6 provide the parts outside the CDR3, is EAGVAQSPRYKIIEKRQSVAFWCNPISGHATLYWYQQILGQGPKLLIQFQNNGVVDDSQLPKDRFSAERLKGVDSTLKIQPAKLEDSAVYLCASSLNYNSPLHFGNGTRLTVT.

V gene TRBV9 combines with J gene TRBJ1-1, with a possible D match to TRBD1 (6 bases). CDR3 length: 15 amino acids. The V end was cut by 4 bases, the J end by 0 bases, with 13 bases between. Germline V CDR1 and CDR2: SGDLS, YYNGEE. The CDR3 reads CASSFSGGLNTEAFF. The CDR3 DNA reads TGTGCCAGCAGCTTTAGTGGGGGGCTGAACACTGAAGCTTTCTTT.

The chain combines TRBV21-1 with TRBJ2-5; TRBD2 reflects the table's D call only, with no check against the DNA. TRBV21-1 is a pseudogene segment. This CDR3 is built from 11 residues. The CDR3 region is CASSKRETQYF. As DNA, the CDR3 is TGTGCCAGCAGCAAACGAGAGACCCAGTACTTC.

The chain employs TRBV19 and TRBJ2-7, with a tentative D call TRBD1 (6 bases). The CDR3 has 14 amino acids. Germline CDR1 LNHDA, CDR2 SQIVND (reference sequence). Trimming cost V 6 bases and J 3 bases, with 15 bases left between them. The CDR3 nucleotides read TGTGCCAGTAGCCCCGGGACACTGGACTACGAGCAGTACTTC. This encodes CASSPGTLDYEQYF.

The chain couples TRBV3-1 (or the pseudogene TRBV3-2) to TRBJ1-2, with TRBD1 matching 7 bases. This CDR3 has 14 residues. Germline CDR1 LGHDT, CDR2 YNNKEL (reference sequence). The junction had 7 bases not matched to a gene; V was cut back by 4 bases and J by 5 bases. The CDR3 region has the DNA TGTGCCAGCAGCCTACCGGGACAGATATATGGCTACACCTTC. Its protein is CASSLPGQIYGYTF.

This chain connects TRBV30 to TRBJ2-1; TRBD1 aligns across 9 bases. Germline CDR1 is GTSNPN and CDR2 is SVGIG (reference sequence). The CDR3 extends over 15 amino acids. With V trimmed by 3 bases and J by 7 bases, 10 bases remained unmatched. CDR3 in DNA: TGTGCCTGGAGGCCTCGGGACAGGGTCACAAATGAGCAGTTCTTC. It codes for CAWRPRDRVTNEQFF. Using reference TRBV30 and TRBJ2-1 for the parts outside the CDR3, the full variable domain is SQTIHQWPATLVQPVGSPLSLECTVEGTSNPNLYWYRQAAGRGLQLLFYSVGIGQISSEVPQNLSASRPQDRQFILSSKKLLLSDSGFYLCAWRPRDRVTNEQFFGPGTRLTVL.

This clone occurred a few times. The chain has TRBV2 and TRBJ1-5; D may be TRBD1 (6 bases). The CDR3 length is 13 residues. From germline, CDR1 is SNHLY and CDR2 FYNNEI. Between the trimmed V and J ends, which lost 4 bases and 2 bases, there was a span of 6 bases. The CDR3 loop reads CASSGQGNQPQHF. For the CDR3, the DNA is TGTGCCAGCAGTGGACAGGGCAATCAGCCCCAGCATTTT.

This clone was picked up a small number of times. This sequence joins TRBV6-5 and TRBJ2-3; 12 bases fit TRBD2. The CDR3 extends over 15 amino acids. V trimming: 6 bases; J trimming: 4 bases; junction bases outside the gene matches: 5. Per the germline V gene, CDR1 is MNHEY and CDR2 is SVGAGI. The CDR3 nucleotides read TGTGCCAGCAGCGGTTCTAGCGGGGGGGCAGATACGCAGTATTTT. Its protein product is CASSGSSGGADTQYF.

The CDR3 region has the DNA TGCGCCAGCAGCTGGACTAGCGGCCGCTTTGCCGAGCAGTACTTC. It specifies CASSWTSGRFAEQYF. V gene TRBV5-1 combines with J gene TRBJ2-7; 10 nucleotides line up with TRBD2. The CDR3 covers 15 residues. After removal of 3 bases from V and 6 bases from J, the junction contained 9 bases not matched to a gene. Germline loops: CDR1 SGHRS, CDR2 YFSETQ.

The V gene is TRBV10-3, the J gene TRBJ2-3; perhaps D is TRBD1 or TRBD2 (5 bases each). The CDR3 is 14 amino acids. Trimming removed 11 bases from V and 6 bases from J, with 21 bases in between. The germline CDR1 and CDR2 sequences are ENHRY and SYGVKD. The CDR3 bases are TGTGCCTCCAGGGAGCTAGTCGGTGATGATACGCAGTATTTT. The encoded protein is CASRELVGDDTQYF.

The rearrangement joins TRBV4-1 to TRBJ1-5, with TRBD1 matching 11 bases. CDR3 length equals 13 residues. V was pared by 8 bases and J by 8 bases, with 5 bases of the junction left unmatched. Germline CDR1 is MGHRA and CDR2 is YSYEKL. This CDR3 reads CASARTGGKPQHF. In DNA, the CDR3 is TGCGCCAGCGCTCGGACAGGGGGCAAGCCCCAGCATTTT.

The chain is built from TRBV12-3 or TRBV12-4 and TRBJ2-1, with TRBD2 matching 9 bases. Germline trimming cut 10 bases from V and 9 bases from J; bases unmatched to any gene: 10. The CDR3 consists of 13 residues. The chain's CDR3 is CATTGLAFGEQFF. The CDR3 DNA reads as TGTGCCACCACAGGACTAGCGTTCGGTGAGCAGTTCTTC.

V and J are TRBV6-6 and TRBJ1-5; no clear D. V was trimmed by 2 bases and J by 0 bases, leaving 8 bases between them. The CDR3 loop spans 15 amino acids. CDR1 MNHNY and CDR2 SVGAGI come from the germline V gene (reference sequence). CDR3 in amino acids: CASSYADYSNQPQHF. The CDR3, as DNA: TGTGCCAGCAGTTACGCGGACTATAGCAATCAGCCCCAGCATTTT.

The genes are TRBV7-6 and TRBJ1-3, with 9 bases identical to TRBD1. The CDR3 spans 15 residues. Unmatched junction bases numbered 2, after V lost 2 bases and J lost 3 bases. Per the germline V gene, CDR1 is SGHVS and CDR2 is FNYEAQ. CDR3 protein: CASSLRGQGGNTIYF. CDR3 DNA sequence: TGTGCCAGCAGCTTAAGGGGACAGGGTGGAAACACCATATATTTT.

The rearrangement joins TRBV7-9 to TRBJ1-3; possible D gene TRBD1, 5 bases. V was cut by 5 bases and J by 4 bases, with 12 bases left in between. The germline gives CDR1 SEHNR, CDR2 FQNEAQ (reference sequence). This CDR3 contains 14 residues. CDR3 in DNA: TGTGCCAGCAGCGTTAAGGGGCGCGGAAACACCATATATTTT. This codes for CASSVKGRGNTIYF.

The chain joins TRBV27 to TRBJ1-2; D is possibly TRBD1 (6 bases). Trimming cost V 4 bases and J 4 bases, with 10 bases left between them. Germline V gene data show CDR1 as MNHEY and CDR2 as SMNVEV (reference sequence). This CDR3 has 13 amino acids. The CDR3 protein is CASSSGQLYGYTF. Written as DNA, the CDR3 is TGTGCCAGCAGTTCCGGACAGCTCTATGGCTACACCTTC.

CDR3 bases: TGTGCCAGCAGTGCCACAGGGGGCGGTATGGAAAAACTGTTTTTT. This translates into CASSATGGGMEKLFF. The rearrangement joins TRBV27 to TRBJ1-4; TRBD1 agrees at 9 bases. After removal of 5 bases from V and 8 bases from J, the junction contained 9 bases not matched to a gene. CDR3 length: 15 residues. Germline CDR1 and CDR2: MNHEY and SMNVEV (reference sequence).

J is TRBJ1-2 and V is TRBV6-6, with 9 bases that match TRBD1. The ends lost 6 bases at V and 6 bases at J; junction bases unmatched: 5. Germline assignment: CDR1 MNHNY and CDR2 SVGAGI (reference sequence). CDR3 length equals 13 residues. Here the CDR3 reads CASRGRDRDGYTF. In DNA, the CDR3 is TGTGCCAGCAGGGGCCGGGACAGGGATGGCTACACCTTC.

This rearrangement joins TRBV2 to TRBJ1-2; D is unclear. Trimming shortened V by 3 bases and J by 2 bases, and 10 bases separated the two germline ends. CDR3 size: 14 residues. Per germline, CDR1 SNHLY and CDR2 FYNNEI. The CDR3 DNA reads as TGTGCCAGCAGTGATCTCACAGCGAACTATGGCTACACCTTC. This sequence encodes CASSDLTANYGYTF.

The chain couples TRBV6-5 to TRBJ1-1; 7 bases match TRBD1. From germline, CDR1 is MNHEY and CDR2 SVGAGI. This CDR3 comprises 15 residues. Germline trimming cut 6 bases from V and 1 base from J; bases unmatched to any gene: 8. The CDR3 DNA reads TGTGCCAGCAGGAAACAGGGGCCCTCGAACACTGAAGCTTTCTTT. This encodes CASRKQGPSNTEAFF.

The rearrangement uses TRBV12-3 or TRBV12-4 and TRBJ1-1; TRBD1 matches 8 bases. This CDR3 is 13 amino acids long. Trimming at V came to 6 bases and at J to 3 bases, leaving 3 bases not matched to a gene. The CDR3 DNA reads TGTGCCAGCAGGGAGACAGGGGACACTGAAGCTTTCTTT. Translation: CASRETGDTEAFF.

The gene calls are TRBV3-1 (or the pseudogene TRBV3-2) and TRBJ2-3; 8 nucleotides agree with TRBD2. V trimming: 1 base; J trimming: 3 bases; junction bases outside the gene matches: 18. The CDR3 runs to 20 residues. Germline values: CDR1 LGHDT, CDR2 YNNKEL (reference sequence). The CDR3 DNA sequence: TGTGCCAGCAGCCAAGTAAGGCCGGGGAGGGCGGGGGGCCTAACAGATACGCAGTATTTT. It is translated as CASSQVRPGRAGGLTDTQYF.

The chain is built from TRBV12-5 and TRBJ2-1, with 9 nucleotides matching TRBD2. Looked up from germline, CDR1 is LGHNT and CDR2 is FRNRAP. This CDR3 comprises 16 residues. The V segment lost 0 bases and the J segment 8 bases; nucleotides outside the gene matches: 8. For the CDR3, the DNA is TGTGCTAGTGGTTTGGTACTAGGGACTAGCACCCATGAGCAGTTCTTC. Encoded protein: CASGLVLGTSTHEQFF.